The TCR beta chain under discussion was sequenced for a study of identical twins. The CDR3 runs 14 residues. The V and J ends lost 5 bases and 5 bases respectively, with 12 bases between them. Germline V lookup: CDR1 MNHEY, CDR2 SVGAGI. Points from the study as a whole: For cord blood, abundant beta clonotypes had fewer insertions, unlike memory repertoires, which showed none. Models predicted too little out-of-frame TCR alpha sharing in monozygotic twins.

Points on this clonotype: As yet, its antigen is unknown.

Each CDR3 protein is one row after TCRdb ran MiXCR on the 5' RACE reads. The data show 1.5 million to 2 million distinct CDR3 sequences, less than 35% seen once. V and J are TRBV6-5 and TRBJ2-2; unclear D gene. The receptor's source is a newborn girl in good health. The sequenced material came from cord blood. The CDR3 loop is CASSLVDRTGELFF. The CDR3 nucleotides read TGTGCCAGCAGTCTTGTGGACCGAACCGGGGAGCTGTTTTTT.